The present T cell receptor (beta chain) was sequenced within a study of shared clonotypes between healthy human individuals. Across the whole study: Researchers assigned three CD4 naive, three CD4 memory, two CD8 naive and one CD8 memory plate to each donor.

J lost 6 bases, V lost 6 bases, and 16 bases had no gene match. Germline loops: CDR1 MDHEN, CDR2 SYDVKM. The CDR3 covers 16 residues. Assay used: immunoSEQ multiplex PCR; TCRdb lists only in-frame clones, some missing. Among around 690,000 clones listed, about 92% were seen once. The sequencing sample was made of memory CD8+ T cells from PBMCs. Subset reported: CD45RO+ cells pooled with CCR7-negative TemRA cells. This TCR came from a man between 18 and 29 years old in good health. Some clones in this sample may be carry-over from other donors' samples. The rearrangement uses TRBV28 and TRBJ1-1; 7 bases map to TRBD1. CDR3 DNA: TGTGCCAGCAGCAAACAAAAACAGGGGTACCGGGCTGAAGCTTTCTTT. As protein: CASSKQKQGYRAEAFF. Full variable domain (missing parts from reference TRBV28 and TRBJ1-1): DVKVTQSSRYLVKRTGEKVFLECVQDMDHENMFWYRQDPGLGLRLIYFSYDVKMKEKGDIPEGYSVSREKKERFSLILESASTNQTSMYLCASSKQKQGYRAEAFFGQGTRLTVV.